The next 18 T cell receptor beta chains were all read from a single sample in a study of cytomegalovirus exposure and HLA in healthy donors. PCR involved 60 Vbeta and 13 Jbeta primers. This table comes from immunoSEQ multiplex PCR, and its TCRdb copy is limited to in-frame clones, with some not included. The table shows roughly 180,000 clones, with roughly 80% occurring only once. Material: PBMCs. The origin of the receptors is a male donor in good health and CMV-seronegative.

This chain connects TRBV9 to TRBJ2-2, with TRBD1 matching 8 bases. CDR3 size: 17 residues. V shed 4 bases, J shed 4 bases, and the junction held 12 bases outside the gene matches. CDR1 and CDR2 from the germline V gene are SGDLS and YYNGEE. The CDR3 DNA follows: TGTGCCAGCAGCACCGGGACAGGAACGCCTAGCACCGGGGAGCTGTTTTTT. Translating gives CASSTGTGTPSTGELFF.

The CDR3 DNA reads as TGTGCCAGCAGTGAAGGGGGGGGCAGCTCCTACGAGCAGTACTTC. Translated: CASSEGGGSSYEQYF. V is TRBV25-1 and J is TRBJ2-7, with D tentatively TRBD2 (7 bases). Germline CDR1 and CDR2: MGHDK and SYGVNS. The CDR3 contains 15 residues. Trimming cost V 2 bases and J 0 bases, with 11 bases left between them.

The chain employs TRBV7-2 and TRBJ2-3; TRBD2 might be the D (5 bases). The CDR3 length is 13 residues. V was clipped by 5 bases and J by 10 bases, with 16 bases between them. Germline lookup yields CDR1 SGHTA and CDR2 FQGNSA. This CDR3 reads CASSVEGRRSQYF. The CDR3 nucleotides read TGTGCCAGCAGCGTAGAGGGTAGGAGGTCGCAGTATTTT.

The chain has TRBV30 and TRBJ1-4; D is unresolved. Germline CDR1 GTSNPN, CDR2 SVGIG (reference sequence). The CDR3 runs to 15 residues. V was shortened by 3 bases and J by 2 bases, with 13 bases between the two germline ends. CDR3 DNA sequence: TGTGCCTGGAGCGCCCGAGGATCTACTAATGAAAAACTGTTTTTT. Protein sequence: CAWSARGSTNEKLFF.

This clone was seen only a few times. V is TRBV6-5 and J is TRBJ1-1; possibly TRBD1 for D (5 bases). The CDR3 runs to 16 residues. The V and J ends lost 3 bases and 4 bases respectively, with 18 bases between them. Germline-derived CDR1 and CDR2 are MNHEY and SVGAGI. The CDR3 DNA reads TGTGCCAGCAGTTATTTTTTTAAAAGGGGAGGCACTGAAGCTTTCTTT. Amino acids: CASSYFFKRGGTEAFF.

The rearrangement links TRBV28 to TRBJ1-1; 9 bases agree with TRBD1. The junction had 7 bases not matched to a gene; V was cut back by 3 bases and J by 11 bases. Germline CDR1 is MDHEN and CDR2 is SYDVKM. CDR3 length: 13 residues. The CDR3 reads CASSLGDRVGAFF. The CDR3 DNA sequence: TGTGCCAGCAGTTTGGGGGACAGGGTAGGGGCTTTCTTT.

The CDR3 here is CASSTASYEQYF. Written as DNA, the CDR3 is TGTGCCAGTTCGACAGCCTCCTACGAGCAGTACTTC. This chain links TRBV2 with TRBJ2-7; TRBD1 might be the D (5 bases). V gave up 9 bases and J gave up 0 bases, with 9 bases separating them. The germline CDR1 and CDR2 sequences are SNHLY and FYNNEI. This CDR3 contains 12 residues.

The chain has TRBV4-1 and TRBJ2-1; D perhaps matches TRBD2 (5 bases). V lost 5 bases and J 1 base, leaving 9 bases between the germline ends. This CDR3 spans 14 amino acids. Germline V lookup: CDR1 MGHRA, CDR2 YSYEKL. CDR3 amino acids: CASSERRSYNEQFF. In nucleotides, the CDR3 is TGCGCCAGCAGCGAGCGGCGATCCTACAATGAGCAGTTCTTC.

V and J are TRBV5-1 and TRBJ2-1, with a weak D call TRBD2 (7 bases). CDR3 length: 15 residues. Germline loops: CDR1 SGHRS, CDR2 YFSETQ. With 3 bases removed from V and 8 bases from J, the gap between germline ends came to 18 bases. As DNA, the CDR3 is TGCGCCAGCAGCTGGGAGGGCCTAAAGGGGGATGAGCAGTTCTTC. The encoded protein is CASSWEGLKGDEQFF.

This clone was seen more than once but under ten times. The CDR3: CASSLRQRSSYEQYF. DNA of the CDR3: TGTGCCAGCAGCTTACGACAGAGGAGCTCCTACGAGCAGTACTTC. The chain has TRBV7-2 and TRBJ2-7; D possibly corresponds to TRBD1 (5 bases). V gave up 2 bases and J gave up 0 bases, with 11 bases separating them. This CDR3 has 15 amino acids. Germline V gene lookup returns CDR1 SGHTA and CDR2 FQGNSA.

The V gene is TRBV28, the J gene TRBJ1-1; a weak D match, TRBD1 (5 bases). Germline assignment: CDR1 MDHEN and CDR2 SYDVKM. The V and J ends lost 2 bases and 10 bases respectively, with 23 bases between them. The CDR3 contains 16 residues. This CDR3 is CASSLVVGSLGRAAFF. The DNA of the CDR3 is TGTGCCAGCAGTTTAGTAGTTGGGTCGCTTGGCAGGGCAGCTTTCTTT.

The chain joins TRBV5-6 to TRBJ2-5; no firm D call. Germline-derived CDR1 and CDR2 are SGHDT and YYEEEE. The V gene lost 4 bases and the J gene lost 2 bases, with 6 bases spanning the gap. CDR3 length: 12 residues. The CDR3 sequence: CASSPHQETQYF. The CDR3 DNA is TGTGCCAGCAGCCCCCATCAAGAGACCCAGTACTTC. The full variable domain, in which reference TRBV5-6 and TRBJ2-5 provide the parts outside the CDR3, is DAGVTQSPTHLIKTRGQQVTLRCSPKSGHDTVSWYQQALGQGPQFIFQYYEEEERQRGNFPDRFSGHQFPNYSSELNVNALLLGDSALYLCASSPHQETQYFGPGTRLLVL.

The CDR3 protein is CASSPWTSPNTDTQYF. The CDR3 nucleotides are TGTGCCAGTAGTCCCTGGACTAGCCCAAACACAGATACGCAGTATTTT. J is TRBJ2-3 and V is TRBV19; 8 nucleotides agree with TRBD2. The CDR3 consists of 16 residues. CDR1 is LNHDA and CDR2 is SQIVND in the germline V gene (reference sequence). Trimming removed 5 bases from V and 2 bases from J; junction bases left unmatched: 9.

The chain uses TRBV19 and TRBJ2-7; D unclear. CDR3 length: 15 residues. The germline CDR1 and CDR2 sequences are LNHDA and SQIVND (reference sequence). Between the trimmed V and J ends, which lost 0 bases and 4 bases, there was a span of 13 bases. CDR3 region: CASSIDPSHSYEQYF. The CDR3 nucleotides read TGTGCCAGTAGTATAGACCCCAGCCACAGTTACGAGCAGTACTTC.

The rearrangement uses TRBV7-9 and TRBJ2-5, with 9 nucleotides matching TRBD2. The V segment lost 3 bases and the J segment 5 bases; nucleotides outside the gene matches: 7. CDR3 size: 15 residues. CDR1 and CDR2 from the germline V gene are SEHNR and FQNEAQ (reference sequence). Written as DNA, the CDR3 is TGTGCCAGCAGCTTGACTAGCGGTGGGGGGGAGACCCAGTACTTC. It is translated as CASSLTSGGGETQYF.

The CDR3: CASSRDVPTGNTEAFF. The CDR3 coding sequence is TGTGCCAGCTCAAGAGACGTGCCAACGGGGAACACTGAAGCTTTCTTT. This chain joins TRBV18 and TRBJ1-1; D remains unclear. This CDR3 comprises 16 residues. From germline, CDR1 is KGHSH and CDR2 LQKENI. Trimming removed 5 bases from V and 1 base from J, with 17 bases in between. The full variable domain, with the rest looked up from reference TRBV18 and TRBJ1-1, is NAGVMQNPRHLVRRRGQEARLRCSPMKGHSHVYWYRQLPEEGLKFMVYLQKENIIDESGMPKERFSAEFPKEGPSILRIQQVVRGDSAAYFCASSRDVPTGNTEAFFGQGTRLTVV.

The rearrangement uses TRBV5-1 and TRBJ1-2; weak D call: TRBD1 (5 bases). The CDR3 has 13 amino acids. Germline assignment: CDR1 SGHRS and CDR2 YFSETQ. V shed 5 bases and J shed 2 bases, with 10 bases lying between them. The DNA for the CDR3 is TGCGCCAGCAGTCTGGACAAGAACTATGGCTACACCTTC. This encodes CASSLDKNYGYTF.

The rearrangement joins TRBV6-5 to TRBJ1-1; no definite D call. Germline values: CDR1 MNHEY, CDR2 SVGAGI. V lost 7 bases and J lost 3, with 6 bases in between. This CDR3 has 11 amino acids. The chain's CDR3 is CASTRDTEAFF. The CDR3 coding sequence is TGTGCCAGCACCCGAGACACTGAAGCTTTCTTT.